One and the same sample provided the 22 T cell receptor beta chains below, sequenced in a study of OX40 agonist ivuxolimab in advanced cancers. Profiling relied on immunoSEQ multiplex PCR, and the TCRdb table lists in-frame clones only, not all of them. The data contain tens of thousands of clones, roughly 92% of them singletons. Sequenced here: CD4+ or CD8+ T cells sorted from blood, sampled in a trial of the OX40 agonist ivuxolimab. The receptor set was obtained from an adult with an advanced solid tumor such as melanoma, head and neck, liver or kidney cancer.

The V and J genes are TRBV29-1 and TRBJ2-7; tentative D call: TRBD1 (6 bases). Trimming removed 7 bases at V and 1 base at J, with 11 bases between. This CDR3 has 12 residues. CDR1 is SQVTM, CDR2 ANQGSEA, per germline. This CDR3 reads CSGGDKSYEQYF. In nucleotides, the CDR3 is TGCAGCGGTGGGGACAAATCCTACGAGCAGTACTTC.

The chain couples TRBV5-4 to TRBJ2-1; D is uncertain. V gave up 1 base and J gave up 3 bases, with 5 bases separating them. The CDR3 covers 13 residues. Looked up from germline, CDR1 is SGHNT and CDR2 is YYREEE (reference sequence). The CDR3 region is CASSLSVYNEQFF. As DNA, the CDR3 is TGTGCCAGCAGCTTGTCAGTCTACAATGAGCAGTTCTTC. The variable domain in full, completed from reference TRBV5-4 and TRBJ2-1, reads ETGVTQSPTHLIKTRGQQVTLRCSSQSGHNTVSWYQQALGQGPQFIFQYYREEENGRGNFPPRFSGLQFPNYSSELNVNALELDDSALYLCASSLSVYNEQFFGPGTRLTVL.

The chain recombines TRBV12-1 with TRBJ2-7; the table's TRBD2 call for D was not verified on the DNA. TRBV12-1 is designated a pseudogene. The CDR3 contains 18 residues. The CDR3 reads CASSFGGTSGDLSYEQYF. The CDR3 coding sequence is TGTGCCAGCAGCTTTGGTGGGACTAGCGGTGACCTCTCCTACGAGCAGTACTTC.

The CDR3 DNA reads as TGCGCCAGCAATCGTCTTCCGGACACCGGGGAGCTGTTTTTT. It yields the protein CASNRLPDTGELFF. This chain connects TRBV5-1 to TRBJ2-2; no reliable D call. The CDR3 has 14 residues. Germline V CDR1 and CDR2: SGHRS, YFSETQ. V was shortened by 6 bases and J by 3 bases, with 12 bases between the two germline ends.

The chain has TRBV19 and TRBJ2-7, with 10 bases aligning to TRBD2. The CDR3 is 16 amino acids. The germline V gene encodes CDR1 LNHDA and CDR2 SQIVND (reference sequence). V shed 5 bases, J shed 2 bases, and the junction held 9 bases outside the gene matches. The CDR3 region is CASSPGLADPPYEQYF. The CDR3 DNA sequence: TGTGCCAGTAGTCCAGGACTAGCGGACCCACCCTACGAGCAGTACTTC.

V and J are TRBV9 and TRBJ1-1, with D possibly TRBD1 on 5 matching bases. Trimming stripped 0 bases from V and 5 bases from J, with 8 bases between. Germline assignment: CDR1 SGDLS and CDR2 YYNGEE. The CDR3 length is 13 residues. The CDR3 coding sequence is TGTGCCAGCAGCGTAGTAGCAGGGACTGAAGCTTTCTTT. Protein sequence: CASSVVAGTEAFF. Filled out from reference TRBV9 and TRBJ1-1, the complete variable domain reads DSGVTQTPKHLITATGQRVTLRCSPRSGDLSVYWYQQSLDQGLQFLIQYYNGEERAKGNILERFSAQQFPDLHSELNLSSLELGDSALYFCASSVVAGTEAFFGQGTRLTVV.

The rearrangement uses TRBV23-1 and TRBJ2-5, with 10 bases fitting TRBD1. TRBV23-1 is an ORF for which the function is uncertain. V lost 4 bases and J lost 2; bases outside the gene matches: 4. This CDR3 is built from 15 residues. This chain's CDR3 is CASSPPGQGQETQYF. The CDR3 nucleotides read TGCGCCAGCAGTCCGCCGGGACAGGGGCAAGAGACCCAGTACTTC.

The V gene is TRBV21-1, the J gene TRBJ1-2; TRBD1 is the table's D call and was not checked against the DNA. TRBV21-1 counts as a pseudogene. The CDR3 is 14 residues long. CDR3 region: CASSNCGQTYGYTF. The CDR3 nucleotides are TGTGCCAGCAGCAATTGTGGGCAGACCTATGGCTACACCTTC.

This clone was seen a single time. V gene TRBV29-1 combines with J gene TRBJ2-1, with 12 bases lining up with TRBD2. Per the germline V gene, CDR1 is SQVTM and CDR2 is ANQGSEA. After removal of 7 bases from V and 12 bases from J, the junction contained 7 bases not matched to a gene. The CDR3 sequence is 12 residues long. The CDR3 sequence: CSAWASGRVQFF. The CDR3 bases are TGCAGCGCGTGGGCTAGCGGGAGGGTGCAGTTCTTC.

The chain is built from TRBV27 and TRBJ2-5; D assignment may be TRBD1 or TRBD2 (5 bases each). This CDR3 comprises 13 residues. Germline V gene sequence: CDR1 MNHEY, CDR2 SMNVEV (reference sequence). V lost 6 bases to trimming and J lost 4 bases, with 12 bases between them. The CDR3 spells CASRGPAGETQYF. The CDR3 coding sequence is TGTGCCAGCAGGGGACCGGCCGGAGAGACCCAGTACTTC.

The chain recombines TRBV9 with TRBJ2-2; D unresolved. The CDR3 covers 15 residues. In germline, CDR1 is SGDLS, CDR2 YYNGEE. Trimming stripped 2 bases from V and 4 bases from J, with 12 bases between. The CDR3 DNA reads TGTGCCAGCAGCGTTTACAGCGCCGGCACCGGGGAGCTGTTTTTT. Amino acids: CASSVYSAGTGELFF.

This chain links TRBV6-1 with TRBJ2-1; D assignment may be TRBD1 or TRBD2 (6 bases each). Between the trimmed V and J ends, which lost 8 bases and 9 bases, there was a span of 23 bases. The CDR3 consists of 15 residues. Germline V lookup: CDR1 MNHNS, CDR2 SASEGT. CDR3 coding DNA: TGTGCCAGCCTCCCTGGAGGGGGAGACTTCGGTGAGCAGTTCTTC. This sequence encodes CASLPGGGDFGEQFF.

This chain links TRBV19 with TRBJ2-1, with 9 bases matching TRBD2. CDR3 size: 17 residues. V lost 1 base and J lost 4; bases outside the gene matches: 8. The germline V gene has CDR1 LNHDA and CDR2 SQIVND (reference sequence). DNA of the CDR3: TGTGCCAGTAGTATAGTTCCGGTGACTAGCGGTTACAATGAGCAGTTCTTC. Its translation is CASSIVPVTSGYNEQFF.

The chain has TRBV28 and TRBJ1-1; D is unresolved. The germline V gene has CDR1 MDHEN and CDR2 SYDVKM. Trimming stripped 5 bases from V and 5 bases from J, with 18 bases between. CDR3 length equals 15 residues. CDR3 nucleotides: TGTGCCAGCAGTCCTCGCGGAGGGCTAGGAACTGAAGCTTTCTTT. Translated, it gives CASSPRGGLGTEAFF.

As to this clone: Other nucleotide sequences in the sample specify the same CDR3. The genes are TRBV7-9 and TRBJ1-1; D gene uncertain. This CDR3 contains 11 residues. The V end lost 2 bases, the J end lost 8 bases, and 6 bases lay between the germline ends. Germline values: CDR1 SEHNR, CDR2 FQNEAQ (reference sequence). In DNA form, the CDR3 reads TGTGCCAGCAGCTTAACCTCGGAAGCTTTCTTT. It encodes CASSLTSEAFF. The full variable domain, completed using reference TRBV7-9 and TRBJ1-1, is DTGVSQNPRHKITKRGQNVTFRCDPISEHNRLYWYRQTLGQGPEFLTYFQNEAQLEKSRLLSDRFSAERPKGSFSTLEIQRTEQGDSAMYLCASSLTSEAFFGQGTRLTVV.

The chain combines TRBV5-6 with TRBJ1-1; 8 bases line up with TRBD1. CDR3 length: 13 amino acids. Germline-derived CDR1 and CDR2 are SGHDT and YYEEEE. V shed 2 bases, J shed 9 bases, and the junction held 6 bases outside the gene matches. CDR3 loop: CASSFGTGDQAFF. Here the CDR3 DNA reads TGTGCCAGCAGCTTCGGGACAGGAGATCAAGCTTTCTTT.

The chain uses TRBV11-2 and TRBJ2-5, with 7 bases fitting TRBD1. This CDR3 has 14 residues. Germline CDR1 is SGHAT and CDR2 is FQNNGV. V lost 4 bases to trimming and J lost 3 bases; unmatched junction nucleotides: 5. The CDR3 spells CASSSWTGKETQYF. CDR3 nucleotide sequence: TGTGCCAGCAGCTCATGGACAGGAAAAGAGACCCAGTACTTC. The full variable domain, with the rest looked up from reference TRBV11-2 and TRBJ2-5, is EAGVAQSPRYKIIEKRQSVAFWCNPISGHATLYWYQQILGQGPKLLIQFQNNGVVDDSQLPKDRFSAERLKGVDSTLKIQPAKLEDSAVYLCASSSWTGKETQYFGPGTRLLVL.

This chain joins TRBV18 and TRBJ2-7; 7 positions agree with TRBD1. The trim removed 3 bases at V and 7 bases at J, leaving 9 bases unmatched. This CDR3 region has 14 residues. Germline CDR1 reads KGHSH; CDR2 reads LQKENI. CDR3 residues: CASSPKTGSWEQYF. The CDR3 DNA sequence: TGTGCCAGCTCACCGAAGACAGGGTCTTGGGAGCAGTACTTC.

This clone was detected only once. V and J are TRBV9 and TRBJ2-7; 8 positions agree with TRBD1. Germline loops: CDR1 SGDLS, CDR2 YYNGEE. Trimming took 0 bases from V and 5 from J; bases not matched to a gene: 7. The CDR3 totals 15 residues. The CDR3 DNA reads as TGTGCCAGCAGCGTAGAGGCAGGGGGCTTCGACGAGCAGTACTTC. Translating gives CASSVEAGGFDEQYF.

The rearrangement uses TRBV11-2 and TRBJ2-3, with 7 bases matching TRBD1. The CDR3 extends over 13 amino acids. Trimming removed 11 bases from V and 3 bases from J; junction bases left unmatched: 8. The germline V gene has CDR1 SGHAT and CDR2 FQNNGV. The CDR3 is CASVQGVTDTQYF. Written as DNA, the CDR3 is TGTGCCTCAGTTCAGGGGGTAACAGATACGCAGTATTTT. Supplemented by reference TRBV11-2 and TRBJ2-3, the full variable domain reads EAGVAQSPRYKIIEKRQSVAFWCNPISGHATLYWYQQILGQGPKLLIQFQNNGVVDDSQLPKDRFSAERLKGVDSTLKIQPAKLEDSAVYLCASVQGVTDTQYFGPGTRLTVL.

V usage is TRBV7-2 and J usage is TRBJ1-2; D may be TRBD1 (5 bases). V lost 5 bases and J 3 bases, leaving 10 bases between the germline ends. Germline loops: CDR1 SGHTA, CDR2 FQGNSA. The CDR3 consists of 13 residues. CDR3 bases: TGTGCCAGCAGCCCCGGGACCCACTATGGCTACACCTTC. Residues: CASSPGTHYGYTF.

In its sample, this clone was seen a few times. The chain is built from TRBV13 and TRBJ1-5; 9 nucleotides align to TRBD1. V lost 5 bases, J lost 4 bases, and 3 bases stayed unmatched. The V gene's germline CDR1 is PRHDT and CDR2 FYEKMQ (reference sequence). The CDR3 totals 14 residues. Here the CDR3 reads CASSPGQGNQPQHF. The CDR3 DNA reads as TGTGCCAGCAGCCCCGGACAGGGGAATCAGCCCCAGCATTTT.